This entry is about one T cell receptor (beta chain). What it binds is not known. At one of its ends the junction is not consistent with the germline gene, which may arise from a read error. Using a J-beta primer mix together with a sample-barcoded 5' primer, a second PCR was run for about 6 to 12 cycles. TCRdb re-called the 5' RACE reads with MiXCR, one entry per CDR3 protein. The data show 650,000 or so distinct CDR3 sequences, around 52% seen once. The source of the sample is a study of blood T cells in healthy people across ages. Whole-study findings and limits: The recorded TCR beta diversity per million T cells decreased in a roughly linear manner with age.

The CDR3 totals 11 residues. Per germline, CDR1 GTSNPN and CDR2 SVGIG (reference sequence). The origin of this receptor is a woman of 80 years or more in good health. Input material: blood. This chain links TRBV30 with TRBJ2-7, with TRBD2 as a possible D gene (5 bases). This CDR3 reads CAGSQSYEQYF. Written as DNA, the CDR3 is TGTGCCGGGAGTCAGTCCTACGAGCAGTACTTC.